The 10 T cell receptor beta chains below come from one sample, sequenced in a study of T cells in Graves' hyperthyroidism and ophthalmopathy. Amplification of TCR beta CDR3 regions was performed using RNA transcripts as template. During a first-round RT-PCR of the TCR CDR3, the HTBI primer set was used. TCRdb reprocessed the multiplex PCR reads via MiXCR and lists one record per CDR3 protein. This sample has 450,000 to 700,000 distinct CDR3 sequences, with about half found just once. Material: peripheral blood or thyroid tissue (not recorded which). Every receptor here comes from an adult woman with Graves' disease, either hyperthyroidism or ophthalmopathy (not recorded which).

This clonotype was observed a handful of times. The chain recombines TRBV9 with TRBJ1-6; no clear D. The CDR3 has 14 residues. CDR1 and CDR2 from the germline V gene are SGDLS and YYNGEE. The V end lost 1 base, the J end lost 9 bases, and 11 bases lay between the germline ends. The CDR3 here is CASSVLAAPSPLHF. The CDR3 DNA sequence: TGTGCCAGCAGCGTACTGGCGGCTCCTTCACCCCTCCACTTT.

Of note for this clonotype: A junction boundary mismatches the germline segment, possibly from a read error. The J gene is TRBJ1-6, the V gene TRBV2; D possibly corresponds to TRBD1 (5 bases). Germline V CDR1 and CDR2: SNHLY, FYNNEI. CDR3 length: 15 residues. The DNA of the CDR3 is TGTGCCCGCCAATTGGGGCAGGGACTCGGTTCACCCCCCCACTTT. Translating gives CARQLGQGLGSPPHF.

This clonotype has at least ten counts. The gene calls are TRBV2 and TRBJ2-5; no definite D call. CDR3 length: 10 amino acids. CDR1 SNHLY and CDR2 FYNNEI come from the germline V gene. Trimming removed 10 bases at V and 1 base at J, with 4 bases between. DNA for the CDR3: TGTGCCACTCCCCAAGAGACCCAGTACTTC. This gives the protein CATPQETQYF. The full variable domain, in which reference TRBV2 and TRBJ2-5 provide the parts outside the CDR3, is EPEVTQTPSHQVTQMGQEVILRCVPISNHLYFYWYRQILGQKVEFLVSFYNNEISEKSEIFDDQFSVERPDGSNFTLKIRSTKLEDSAMYFCATPQETQYFGPGTRLLVL.

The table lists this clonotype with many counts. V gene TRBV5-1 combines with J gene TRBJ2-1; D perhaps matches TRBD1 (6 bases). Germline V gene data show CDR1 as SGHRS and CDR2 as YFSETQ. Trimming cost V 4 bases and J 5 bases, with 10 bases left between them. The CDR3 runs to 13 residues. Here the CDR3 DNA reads TGCGCCAGCAGCATTGGACAGAACAATGAGCAGTTCTTC. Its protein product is CASSIGQNNEQFF.

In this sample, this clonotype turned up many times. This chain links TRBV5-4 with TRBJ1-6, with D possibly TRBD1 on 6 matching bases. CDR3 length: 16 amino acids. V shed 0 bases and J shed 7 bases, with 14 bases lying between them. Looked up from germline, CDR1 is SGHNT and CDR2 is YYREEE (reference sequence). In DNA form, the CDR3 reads TGTGCCAGCAGCTTGGACCCAACAGGGATCAATTCACCCCTCCACTTT. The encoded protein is CASSLDPTGINSPLHF.

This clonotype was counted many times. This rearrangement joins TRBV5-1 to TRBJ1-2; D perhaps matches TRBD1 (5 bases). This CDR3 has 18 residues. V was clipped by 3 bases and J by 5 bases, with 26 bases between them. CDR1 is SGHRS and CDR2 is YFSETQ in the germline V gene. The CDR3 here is CASSWSGGGARSAYGYTF. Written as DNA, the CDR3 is TGCGCCAGCAGCTGGAGTGGGGGAGGGGCCAGGTCCGCTTATGGCTACACCTTC.

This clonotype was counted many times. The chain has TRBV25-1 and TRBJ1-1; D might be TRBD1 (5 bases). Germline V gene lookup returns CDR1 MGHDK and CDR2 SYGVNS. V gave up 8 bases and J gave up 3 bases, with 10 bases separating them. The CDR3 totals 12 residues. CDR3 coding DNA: TGTGCCAGCCACGGGGGGTACACTGAAGCTTTCTTT. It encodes CASHGGYTEAFF. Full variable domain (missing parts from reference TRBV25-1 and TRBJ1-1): EADIYQTPRYLVIGTGKKITLECSQTMGHDKMYWYQQDPGMELHLIHYSYGVNSTEKGDLSSESTVSRIRTEHFPLTLESARPSHTSQYLCASHGGYTEAFFGQGTRLTVV.

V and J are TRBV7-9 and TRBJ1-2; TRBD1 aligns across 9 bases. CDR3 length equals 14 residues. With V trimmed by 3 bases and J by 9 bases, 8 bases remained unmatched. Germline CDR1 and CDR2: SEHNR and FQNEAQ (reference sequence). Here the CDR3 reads CASSFNPQGASYTF. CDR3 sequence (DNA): TGTGCCAGCAGCTTTAACCCACAGGGGGCCAGCTACACCTTC.

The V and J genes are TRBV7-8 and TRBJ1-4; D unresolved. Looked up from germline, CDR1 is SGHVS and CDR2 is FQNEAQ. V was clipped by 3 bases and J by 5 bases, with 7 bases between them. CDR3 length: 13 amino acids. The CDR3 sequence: CASSFSLNEKLFF. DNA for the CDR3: TGTGCCAGCAGCTTCTCCCTCAATGAAAAACTGTTTTTT.

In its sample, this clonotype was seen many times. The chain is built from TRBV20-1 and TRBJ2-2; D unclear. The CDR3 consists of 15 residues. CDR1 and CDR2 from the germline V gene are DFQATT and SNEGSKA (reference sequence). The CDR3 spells CRVSSAFRDTGELFF. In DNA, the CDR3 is TGCAGAGTGAGTTCAGCATTTCGGGACACCGGGGAGCTGTTTTTT.